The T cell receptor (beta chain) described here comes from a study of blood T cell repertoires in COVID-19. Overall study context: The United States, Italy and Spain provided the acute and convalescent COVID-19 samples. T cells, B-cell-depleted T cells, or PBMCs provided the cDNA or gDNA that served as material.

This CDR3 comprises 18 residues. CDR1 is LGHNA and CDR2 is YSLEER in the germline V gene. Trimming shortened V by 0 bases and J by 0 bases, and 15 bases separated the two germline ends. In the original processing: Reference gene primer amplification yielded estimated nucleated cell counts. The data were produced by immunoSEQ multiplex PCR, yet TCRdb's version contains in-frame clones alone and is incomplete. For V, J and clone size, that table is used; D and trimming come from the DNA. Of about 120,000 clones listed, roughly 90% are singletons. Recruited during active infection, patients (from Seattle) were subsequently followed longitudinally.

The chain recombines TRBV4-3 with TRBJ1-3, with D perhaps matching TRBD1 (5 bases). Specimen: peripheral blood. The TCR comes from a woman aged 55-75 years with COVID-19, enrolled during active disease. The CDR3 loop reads CASSQDIAGHRSGNTIYF. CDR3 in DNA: TGCGCCAGCAGCCAAGACATCGCAGGGCACCGCTCTGGAAACACCATATATTTT.